The rows below give T cell receptor beta chains drawn from one sample of a study of blood T cell repertoires in COVID-19. The table came from immunoSEQ multiplex PCR; TCRdb's copy has only in-frame clones and leaves some out. In the table there are 100,000 to 150,000 clones, about 85% of which are singletons. Material: peripheral blood. The source of these receptors is a man aged 55 to 70 with acute or convalescent COVID-19. Both conserved end residues are trimmed from each CDR3.

>TRBJ1-2|10|TRBV2
ASSVAGKGYT
>TRBJ2-7|13|TRBV18
ASSPMSSVSYEQY
>TRBJ2-1|12|TRBV6-5
ASSPRRGGDEQF
>TRBJ1-6|12|TRBV6-5
ASRRTGANSPLH
>TRBJ2-5|11|TRBV29-1
SVEVAQDRTQY
>TRBJ2-1|14|TRBV5-4
ASSLVGLAVWDEQF
>TRBJ2-1|14|TRBV2
ASRTRTGRSYNEQF
>TRBJ1-2|12|TRBV24-1
ATSDYWQGYGYT
>TRBJ2-2|16|TRBV7-9
ASSPPFRLAGVAGELF
>TRBJ1-2|14|TRBV7-2
ASSASRGTGGHGYT
>TRBJ1-2|13|TRBV10-3
AISSPGGRFYGYT
>TRBJ2-3|11|TRBV7-2
ASSTPAGETQY
>TRBJ1-2|11|TRBV2
ASSFTPNYGYT
>TRBJ2-7|9|TRBV25-1
ASLGAYEQY
>TRBJ1-3|14|TRBV9
ASSPPTGGDGNTIY
>TRBJ1-3|12|TRBV19
ASSDWSSGNTIY
>TRBJ1-4|11|TRBV30
AWSVRLREKLF
>TRBJ1-2|10|TRBV28
ASSLENYGYT
>TRBJ2-1|12|TRBV27
ASSDGRAYNEQF
>TRBJ2-3|14|TRBV7-3
ASSWGTGGNTDTQY
>TRBJ2-3|14|TRBV28
ASSFRGGGSTDTQY
>TRBJ1-1|11|TRBV19
ASSIRGNTEAF
>TRBJ2-2|14|TRBV5-1
ASSPRGSANTGELF
>TRBJ2-1|12|TRBV27
ASSFERGYNEQF
>TRBJ2-7|10|TRBV30
AWSISSYEQY
>TRBJ2-7|12|TRBV29-1
SVASAGGSYEQY
>TRBJ1-2|11|TRBV19
ASSTPGNYGYT
>TRBJ2-1|14|TRBV7-9
ASSFPGLPGYNEQF
>TRBJ1-2|11|TRBV27
ASSIDSNYGYT
>TRBJ2-1|13|TRBV30
AWSLGTGSYNEQF
>TRBJ1-2|12|TRBV2
ASSLWGESRGYT
>TRBJ2-3|12|TRBV7-3
ASSLAGPTDTQY
>TRBJ1-6|12|TRBV5-1
ASSLGTGRAPLH
>TRBJ1-1|12|TRBV10-3
AISWGTDNTEAF
>TRBJ1-6|12|TRBV23-1
ASSHRDRDSPLH
>TRBJ2-5|12|TRBV2
ASSEGGPQETQY
>TRBJ2-5|13|TRBV3-1/TRBV3-2
ASSQGSAWLETQY
>TRBJ1-2|13|TRBV13
ASSSGTGGKYGYT
>TRBJ2-7|12|TRBV27
ASSFTGQSYEQY
>TRBJ2-7|13|TRBV3-1/TRBV3-2
ASSRGASGAYEQY
>TRBJ1-2|13|TRBV18
ASSERTGGLYGYT
>TRBJ1-2|12|TRBV9
ASSVATANYGYT
>TRBJ2-7|14|TRBV2
ASSERGGRTSGEQY
>TRBJ2-2|13|TRBV6-5
ASSLGHTNTGELF
>TRBJ2-5|16|TRBV28
ASSSYGQGLGVLETQY
>TRBJ2-5|11|TRBV6-5
ASTGWLQETQY
>TRBJ2-5|8|TRBV25-1
ATGRETQY
>TRBJ2-2|13|TRBV20-1
SASESGRWTGELF
>TRBJ2-2|10|TRBV28
ASSLNTGELF
>TRBJ1-1|11|TRBV2
ASGKNGGTEAF
>TRBJ2-2|11|TRBV6-5
ASRRDELGELF
>TRBJ2-7|13|TRBV19
ASSIRDRGPEEQY
>TRBJ1-1|11|TRBV13
ASSPPGGTEAF